The 26 T cell receptor beta chains in this list originate from one sample, sequenced in a study of T cell changes during pregnancy in multiple sclerosis. Here immunoSEQ multiplex PCR was the method, and the copy in TCRdb shows in-frame clones only, minus some. In the table there are 35,000 to 40,000 clones, more than 90% of which are singletons. The sequenced sample was CD8+ T cells from peripheral blood mononuclear cells, obtained in the third trimester of pregnancy. These receptors were taken from a female donor with multiple sclerosis, enrolled in a pregnancy study.

The CDR3 is CASSFVSRGETQYF. The DNA of the CDR3 is TGTGCCAGCAGCTTTGTTAGCAGGGGGGAGACCCAGTACTTC. This chain uses TRBV5-6 with TRBJ2-5; TRBD1 matches 7 bases. Per germline, CDR1 SGHDT and CDR2 YYEEEE. V lost 2 bases to trimming and J lost 5 bases; unmatched junction nucleotides: 6. CDR3 size: 14 residues. Variable domain in full (rest from reference TRBV5-6 and TRBJ2-5): DAGVTQSPTHLIKTRGQQVTLRCSPKSGHDTVSWYQQALGQGPQFIFQYYEEEERQRGNFPDRFSGHQFPNYSSELNVNALLLGDSALYLCASSFVSRGETQYFGPGTRLLVL.

This clone was picked up one time. The V and J genes are TRBV4-3 and TRBJ2-1; weak D call: TRBD2 (9 bases). V shed 3 bases and J shed 0 bases, with 30 bases lying between them. Germline lookup yields CDR1 LGHNA and CDR2 YSLEER. The CDR3 runs 22 residues. CDR3 loop: CASSQTGEREAQFPSSYNEQFF. CDR3 sequence (DNA): TGCGCCAGCAGCCAGACAGGGGAGCGGGAGGCCCAATTTCCTAGCTCCTACAATGAGCAGTTCTTC.

V and J are TRBV27 and TRBJ2-3, with TRBD2 identical over 11 bases. This CDR3 comprises 17 residues. In germline, CDR1 is MNHEY, CDR2 SMNVEV (reference sequence). The V segment lost 1 base and the J segment 0 bases; nucleotides outside the gene matches: 3. CDR3 protein: CASSLYRTSGSTDTQYF. CDR3 in DNA: TGTGCCAGCAGTTTATATCGGACTAGCGGGAGCACAGATACGCAGTATTTT.

The gene calls are TRBV4-3 and TRBJ1-4; no reliable D call. Germline CDR1 and CDR2: LGHNA and YSLEER. Trimming took 0 bases from V and 8 from J, leaving 13 bases between them. The CDR3 covers 15 residues. The CDR3 nucleotides read TGCGCCAGCAGCCAAGATAGCGGGAAATGGGAAAAACTGTTTTTT. Its translation is CASSQDSGKWEKLFF.

Notes on this clone: The junction departs from the called germline gene at one end, perhaps through a read error. The chain is built from TRBV7-9 and TRBJ2-7; 8 nucleotides match TRBD1. The V gene's germline CDR1 is SEHNR and CDR2 FQNEAQ (reference sequence). The CDR3 is 14 residues long. DNA for the CDR3: TGTGCCGGCAGCTTTGCGGACAGGGTCTACGAGCAGTACTTC. Residues: CAGSFADRVYEQYF. Full variable domain (remainder filled in from reference TRBV7-9 and TRBJ2-7): DTGVSQNPRHKITKRGQNVTFRCDPISEHNRLYWYRQTLGQGPEFLTYFQNEAQLEKSRLLSDRFSAERPKGSFSTLEIQRTEQGDSAMYLCAGSFADRVYEQYFGPGTRLTVT.

V and J are TRBV28 and TRBJ1-2; D is ambiguous. V was trimmed by 4 bases and J by 3 bases, leaving 3 bases between them. The CDR3 runs to 11 residues. CDR1 MDHEN and CDR2 SYDVKM come from the germline V gene. The CDR3 DNA is TGTGCCAGCAGTTCTGACTATGGCTACACCTTC. This gives the protein CASSSDYGYTF.

This CDR3 is CASRDSSYNEQFF. CDR3 bases: TGTGCCAGCAGGGACTCCTCCTACAATGAGCAGTTCTTC. The chain combines TRBV7-9 with TRBJ2-1; D might be TRBD2 (5 bases). Trimming took off 6 bases at V and 0 bases at J, with 6 bases between the two ends. The germline V gene has CDR1 SEHNR and CDR2 FQNEAQ (reference sequence). This CDR3 is built from 13 residues.

This sequence joins TRBV27 and TRBJ2-3; 9 nucleotides line up with TRBD1. The CDR3 is 15 amino acids. J lost 2 bases, V lost 8 bases, and 8 bases had no gene match. Per the germline V gene, CDR1 is MNHEY and CDR2 is SMNVEV (reference sequence). CDR3 residues: CASGSGTGHTDTQYF. CDR3 DNA sequence: TGTGCCAGCGGGTCCGGGACAGGGCACACAGATACGCAGTATTTT.

The rearrangement links TRBV5-6 to TRBJ2-1, with TRBD2 matching over 7 bases. The CDR3 sequence is 15 residues long. V lost 0 bases, J lost 2 bases, and 2 bases stayed unmatched. Germline values: CDR1 SGHDT, CDR2 YYEEEE. CDR3 DNA sequence: TGTGCCAGCAGCTTGGACACTAGCGCCTACAATGAGCAGTTCTTC. Protein sequence: CASSLDTSAYNEQFF.

The chain carries TRBV28 and TRBJ1-5; D may be TRBD1 (5 bases). CDR1 is MDHEN, CDR2 SYDVKM, per germline. The CDR3 totals 13 residues. Trimming took off 6 bases at V and 7 bases at J, with 13 bases between the two ends. CDR3 DNA: TGTGCCAGCAGCGAACCGGGGGGGCAGCCCCAGCATTTT. Amino acids: CASSEPGGQPQHF.

The J gene is TRBJ2-7, the V gene TRBV21-1; TRBD1 is the table's D call, not checked against the DNA. TRBV21-1 counts as a pseudogene. CDR3 length equals 16 residues. The CDR3 sequence: CASSAVGRDREYEQYF. Here the CDR3 DNA reads TGTGCCAGCAGCGCCGTCGGCCGGGACAGGGAATACGAGCAGTACTTC.

This chain uses TRBV28 with TRBJ2-2; 9 nucleotides agree with TRBD1. Germline-derived CDR1 and CDR2 are MDHEN and SYDVKM. With V trimmed by 6 bases and J by 4 bases, 12 bases remained unmatched. The CDR3 contains 17 residues. CDR3 amino acids: CASSEFTGGGPTGELFF. Written as DNA, the CDR3 is TGTGCCAGCAGCGAATTCACAGGGGGCGGTCCCACCGGGGAGCTGTTTTTT.

V gene TRBV19 combines with J gene TRBJ1-3; D remains unclear. This CDR3 comprises 14 residues. Between the trimmed V and J ends, which lost 7 bases and 0 bases, there was a span of 10 bases. Germline V gives CDR1 LNHDA, CDR2 SQIVND (reference sequence). This CDR3 is CASKLVLSGNTIYF. CDR3 bases: TGTGCCAGTAAGCTTGTCCTCTCTGGAAACACCATATATTTT.

The rearrangement links TRBV27 to TRBJ1-4; D ambiguous. The germline gives CDR1 MNHEY, CDR2 SMNVEV (reference sequence). This CDR3 is built from 13 residues. V was cut by 3 bases and J by 12 bases, with 14 bases left in between. Here the CDR3 DNA reads TGTGCCAGCAGTTTCAGCGTGGATAGAGAACTGTTTTTT. Translation gives CASSFSVDRELFF.

The count of this clone is one. The rearrangement joins TRBV19 to TRBJ1-1; unclear D gene. Between the trimmed V and J ends, which lost 8 bases and 1 base, there was a span of 14 bases. Germline CDR1 LNHDA, CDR2 SQIVND (reference sequence). The CDR3 consists of 14 residues. The CDR3 protein is CASSIEAENTEAFF. DNA of the CDR3: TGTGCCAGTTCAATTGAGGCGGAGAACACTGAAGCTTTCTTT.

This chain joins TRBV4-3 and TRBJ2-3; 10 bases line up with TRBD2. V lost 0 bases to trimming and J lost 4 bases; unmatched junction nucleotides: 4. This CDR3 contains 16 residues. CDR1 LGHNA and CDR2 YSLEER come from the germline V gene. CDR3 sequence: CASSQDSAGGPDTQYF. In nucleotides, the CDR3 is TGCGCCAGCAGCCAAGACTCAGCGGGAGGGCCAGATACGCAGTATTTT.

V gene TRBV15 combines with J gene TRBJ1-5; 8 nucleotides agree with TRBD1. The V and J ends lost 1 base and 4 bases, in that order; junction bases with no gene match: 0. CDR1 LNHNV and CDR2 YYDKDF come from the germline V gene (reference sequence). The CDR3 is 14 residues long. This CDR3 reads CATSRGQGNQPQHF. CDR3 in DNA: TGTGCCACCAGCAGAGGACAGGGGAATCAGCCCCAGCATTTT.

The chain is built from TRBV5-8 and TRBJ1-4, with D perhaps TRBD1 (6 bases). The germline V gene has CDR1 SGHTS and CDR2 YDEGEE. The ends were cut back, 0 bases at V and 5 bases at J, with 14 bases in the middle. This CDR3 contains 16 residues. The CDR3: CASSLDRDISNEKLFF. DNA for the CDR3: TGTGCCAGCAGCTTGGACCGGGACATATCAAATGAAAAACTGTTTTTT.

The rearrangement uses TRBV6-5 and TRBJ2-7, with TRBD2 matching over 9 bases. The germline V gene encodes CDR1 MNHEY and CDR2 SVGAGI. V was pared by 7 bases and J by 2 bases, with 9 bases of the junction left unmatched. This CDR3 spans 15 amino acids. CDR3 residues: CASTPLAGPAYEQYF. The CDR3 DNA is TGTGCCAGCACCCCCCTAGCGGGGCCTGCCTACGAGCAGTACTTC.

The rearrangement joins TRBV28 to TRBJ2-3; 7 nucleotides match TRBD2. The length of the CDR3 is 15 residues. Trimming removed 10 bases from V and 1 base from J; junction bases left unmatched: 11. Per the germline V gene, CDR1 is MDHEN and CDR2 is SYDVKM. The CDR3 DNA sequence: TGTGCCACAAGCCCCTCTCGGGAGGGCACAGATACGCAGTATTTT. Its translation is CATSPSREGTDTQYF.

This clone is deemed medium-sized. The V gene is TRBV6-1, the J gene TRBJ1-4; D is possibly TRBD1 (6 bases). This CDR3 has 15 residues. CDR1 and CDR2 (germline): MNHNS, SASEGT. V lost 2 bases and J 3 bases, leaving 10 bases between the germline ends. Here the CDR3 reads CASSETPGANEKLFF. CDR3 sequence (DNA): TGTGCCAGCAGTGAAACCCCAGGGGCTAATGAAAAACTGTTTTTT.

The chain combines TRBV7-2 with TRBJ1-2; 9 bases are a match to TRBD1. Germline V gives CDR1 SGHTA, CDR2 FQGNSA. The CDR3 consists of 19 residues. V shed 7 bases, J shed 0 bases, and the junction held 18 bases outside the gene matches. The CDR3 spells CASTAKDYRGRLANYGYTF. CDR3 coding DNA: TGTGCCAGCACTGCCAAAGATTACAGGGGGCGGTTAGCTAACTATGGCTACACCTTC. Combining the CDR3 with reference TRBV7-2 and TRBJ1-2 gives the whole variable domain GAGVSQSPSNKVTEKGKDVELRCDPISGHTALYWYRQSLGQGLEFLIYFQGNSAPDKSGLPSDRFSAERTGGSVSTLTIQRTQQEDSAVYLCASTAKDYRGRLANYGYTFGSGTRLTVV.

The count of this clone is one. This chain connects TRBV7-2 to TRBJ2-7; the D gene is possibly TRBD1 (5 bases). The V and J ends lost 2 bases and 2 bases respectively, with 13 bases between them. The CDR3 loop spans 15 amino acids. Germline CDR1 SGHTA, CDR2 FQGNSA. The CDR3 DNA follows: TGTGCCAGCAGCTTAAAGACCCAGGGAACCTACGAGCAGTACTTC. It is translated as CASSLKTQGTYEQYF.

The V and J genes are TRBV27 and TRBJ2-7; TRBD2 is a possible D gene (6 bases). The V and J ends lost 2 bases and 2 bases respectively, with 10 bases between them. Germline CDR1 reads MNHEY; CDR2 reads SMNVEV (reference sequence). The CDR3 has 14 residues. As DNA, the CDR3 is TGTGCCAGCAGTTTAGCGGGACTGACCTACGAGCAGTACTTC. Residues: CASSLAGLTYEQYF.

The genes are TRBV7-3 and TRBJ2-5, with a possible D match to TRBD1 (5 bases). The CDR3 totals 13 residues. The V end lost 6 bases, the J end lost 3 bases, and 11 bases lay between the germline ends. Germline V gene data show CDR1 as SGHTA and CDR2 as FQGTGA. This chain's CDR3 is CASRSTAKETQYF. CDR3 coding DNA: TGTGCCAGCAGGTCGACAGCAAAAGAGACCCAGTACTTC.

The rearrangement links TRBV4-3 to TRBJ1-1, with 9 bases that match TRBD1. The length of the CDR3 is 15 residues. Germline V gene sequence: CDR1 LGHNA, CDR2 YSLEER. V dropped 5 bases and J dropped 6; count of bases not matched to a gene: 10. Written as DNA, the CDR3 is TGCGCCAGCAGCAACGCCGGGACAGGGCGTCCTGAAGCTTTCTTT. Protein product: CASSNAGTGRPEAFF.